This is a list of T cell receptor beta chains from one sample in a study of T cells after yellow fever vaccination. TCRdb redid the calling of the 5' RACE reads with MiXCR, one entry per CDR3 protein. Of a few hundred thousand distinct CDR3 sequences in the sample, 8.1% were seen once. This specimen consisted of PBMCs, obtained around 45 days after the first yellow fever vaccination. All receptors derive from a young man who received the YFV17D yellow fever vaccine. Each CDR3 is given without its conserved first and last residue.

>TRBV5-1|TRBJ2-2
ASSSDGQSSGELF
>TRBV7-3|TRBJ1-1
ASSLSPTNTEAF
>TRBV7-9|TRBJ1-2
ASSKAGNYGYT
>TRBV28|TRBJ2-1
ASSFSGGNYNEQF
>TRBV5-6|TRBJ1-6
ASSLGRVGSPLH
>TRBV20-1|TRBJ2-7
SARRGPTYEQY
>TRBV4-2|TRBJ2-3
ASSQDGASTDTQY
>TRBV7-6|TRBJ2-2
ASSLGGAGSGELF
>TRBV7-3|TRBJ1-2
ASSPSSGQGGYT
>TRBV6-5|TRBJ1-6
ASSYAGVNSPLH
>TRBV24-1|TRBJ2-3
ATSDISTDTQY
>TRBV4-1|TRBJ1-1
ASSQDKRNTEAF
>TRBV7-2|TRBJ2-5
ASSLAGAGYQETQY
>TRBV5-4|TRBJ2-7
ASSSIGGEQY
>TRBV7-8|TRBJ2-3
ASSSLGTGVEDTQY
>TRBV6-2/TRBV6-3|TRBJ2-1
ASTSHNEQF
>TRBV5-1|TRBJ1-6
ASSIGQGTNNSPLH
>TRBV5-4|TRBJ2-3
ASSFDSGGTDTQY
>TRBV24-1|TRBJ2-3
ATSDFGADRPRDTQY
>TRBV3-1|TRBJ2-1
ASSLRLAGANEQF
>TRBV20-1|TRBJ2-7
SALSPGPGYEQY
>TRBV27|TRBJ1-1
ASSFLPASGGFEAF